A selection of T cell receptor beta chains follows, all from one sample in a study of T cells after yellow fever vaccination. TCRdb passed the 5' RACE reads through MiXCR, listing each CDR3 protein once. The sample holds approximately 510,000 distinct CDR3 sequences, about a fifth seen once. Sequencing used PBMCs, obtained roughly 23 days after the first yellow fever vaccination. The receptors stem from a man aged 18 to 29 who received the YFV17D yellow fever vaccine. Both conserved end residues are part of each CDR3. A D gene is named only where the DNA matches it firmly. Clone size, where shown, is once, few, many, or a class for clones that have expanded.

>TRBV20-1|.|.|TRBJ1-1
CSAREKGGAFF
TGCAGTGCTAGGGAGAAAGGGGGAGCTTTCTTT
>TRBV11-2|TRBD2|.|TRBJ2-2
CASSRFRGGHRTGELFF
TGTGCCAGCAGCCGTTTTCGGGGGGGCCATCGCACCGGGGAGCTGTTTTTT
>TRBV7-8|TRBD2|.|TRBJ2-1
CASSPRGSGVLGQFF
TGTGCCAGCAGCCCCCGGGGTAGCGGGGTTTTGGGGCAGTTCTTC
>TRBV5-5|.|few|TRBJ1-5
CASSLGDMEPQHF
TGTGCCAGCAGCTTGGGCGATATGGAGCCCCAGCATTTT
>TRBV6-4|TRBD2|.|TRBJ2-1
CASSEERGGLNEQFF
TGTGCCAGCAGTGAAGAGCGGGGGGGCCTCAATGAGCAGTTCTTC
>TRBV12-3/TRBV12-4|.|.|TRBJ1-2
CASSTTALYGYTF
TGTGCCAGCAGTACGACAGCCCTCTATGGCTACACCTTC
>TRBV9|.|.|TRBJ2-5
CASSVGLAQETQYF
TGTGCCAGCAGCGTAGGGTTAGCTCAAGAGACCCAGTACTTC
>TRBV7-2|.|.|TRBJ2-7
CASSTSAEQYF
TGTGCCAGCAGCACCTCGGCAGAGCAGTACTTC
>TRBV7-6|.|few|TRBJ1-1
CASSLASEMNTEAFF
TGTGCCAGCAGCTTAGCTTCGGAGATGAACACTGAAGCTTTCTTT
>TRBV5-1|TRBD2|few|TRBJ2-1
CASSLMRLSGGSYNEQFF
TGCGCCAGCAGCTTAATGAGGCTTAGCGGGGGCTCCTACAATGAGCAGTTCTTC